What follows are 21 T cell receptor beta chains derived from one specimen sequenced in a study of Graves' ophthalmopathy and Graves' hyperthyroidism. For repertoire sequencing, the TCR beta CDR3 regions were amplified from RNA transcripts. Second-round multiplex PCR followed a first-round RT-PCR using HTBI primers. TCRdb itself ran the multiplex PCR reads through MiXCR, one entry per CDR3 protein. The sample contains hundreds of thousands of distinct CDR3 sequences, 22% of which appear only once. Sequenced input: peripheral blood. Source of these receptors: a woman between 18 and 30 years old with stable Graves' hyperthyroidism. Some clones in this sample may be carry-over from other donors' samples.

This clonotype was seen at least ten times. The chain links TRBV7-3 to TRBJ1-2; possible D gene TRBD1, 5 bases. The CDR3 length is 15 residues. Germline lookup yields CDR1 SGHTA and CDR2 FQGTGA. Trimming removed 0 bases from V and 1 base from J, with 9 bases in between. The CDR3 spells CASSLTGTNNYGYTF. In DNA form, the CDR3 reads TGTGCCAGCAGCTTAACAGGGACGAATAACTATGGCTACACCTTC.

As for this clonotype: A much larger clone differs from this one at a single base, so this may be a read error. V and J are TRBV19 and TRBJ2-5; perhaps TRBD2 as D (6 bases). The CDR3 runs to 14 residues. The germline gives CDR1 LNHDA, CDR2 SQIVND (reference sequence). With 7 bases removed from V and 7 bases from J, the gap between germline ends came to 19 bases. CDR3 nucleotide sequence: TGTGCCAGTACCTCAGCCGGGGGTGGAGTGACCCAGTACTTC. Translation gives CASTSAGGGVTQYF.

This clonotype has at least ten counts. The chain couples TRBV20-1 to TRBJ2-7, with 7 bases aligning to TRBD2. The CDR3 consists of 13 residues. Germline CDR1 and CDR2: DFQATT and SNEGSKA (reference sequence). After removal of 3 bases from V and 4 bases from J, the junction contained 6 bases not matched to a gene. The CDR3 DNA reads as TGCAGTGCTAGGGGGAGGGCCAGTTACGAGCAGTACTTC. Its protein is CSARGRASYEQYF.

The table lists this clonotype with many counts. The chain has TRBV6-5 and TRBJ1-1; unclear D gene. This CDR3 comprises 14 residues. The V and J ends lost 6 bases and 4 bases respectively, with 15 bases between them. In germline, CDR1 is MNHEY, CDR2 SVGAGI. The CDR3 spells CASSYHKGSTEAFF. As DNA, the CDR3 is TGTGCCAGCAGCTACCACAAGGGAAGCACTGAAGCTTTCTTT.

This clonotype was seen repeatedly, ten times or more. The V gene is TRBV2, the J gene TRBJ1-6, with unresolved D. CDR3 length: 14 residues. Germline values: CDR1 SNHLY, CDR2 FYNNEI. V was clipped by 2 bases and J by 9 bases, with 11 bases between them. The CDR3 sequence is CASSENVIGSPLHF. CDR3 coding DNA: TGTGCCAGCAGTGAAAACGTCATTGGTTCACCCCTCCACTTT.

This clonotype has at least ten counts. The V call is TRBV7-2, the J call TRBJ2-2; 9 nucleotides agree with TRBD2. Germline loops: CDR1 SGHTA, CDR2 FQGNSA. The CDR3 runs 15 residues. The V and J ends lost 5 bases and 9 bases, in that order; junction bases with no gene match: 10. The CDR3 loop reads CASSPGTSSGRELFF. CDR3 coding DNA: TGTGCCAGCAGCCCCGGGACTAGCAGCGGCAGGGAGCTGTTTTTT.

The V gene is TRBV12-3 or TRBV12-4, the J gene TRBJ1-2, with TRBD1 as a possible D gene (5 bases). Trimming removed 8 bases at V and 8 bases at J, with 18 bases between. This CDR3 has 13 amino acids. CDR3 sequence: CASHRQGMGGYTF. In nucleotides, the CDR3 is TGTGCCAGCCATAGGCAGGGAATGGGCGGCTACACCTTC.

The chain joins TRBV28 to TRBJ2-5; D tentatively fits TRBD1 or TRBD2 (6 bases each). Trimming left V 5 bases short and J 9 bases short, with 10 bases between. Per the germline V gene, CDR1 is MDHEN and CDR2 is SYDVKM. The CDR3 runs to 11 residues. In DNA form, the CDR3 reads TGTGCCAGCAGTGAGAGGGGGGCCCAGTACTTC. Protein sequence: CASSERGAQYF.

This clonotype has ten or more counts. V usage is TRBV5-1 and J usage is TRBJ2-2, with TRBD1 matching 7 bases. This CDR3 comprises 15 residues. Trimming cost V 1 base and J 7 bases; bases outside gene matches: 7. The germline gives CDR1 SGHRS, CDR2 YFSETQ. The CDR3 DNA follows: TGCGCCAGCAGCTTGAAGGGGGCCGCAGTCGGGGAGCTGTTTTTT. This gives the protein CASSLKGAAVGELFF. Looking up the rest from reference TRBV5-1 and TRBJ2-2 gives the full variable domain: KAGVTQTPRYLIKTRGQQVTLSCSPISGHRSVSWYQQTPGQGLQFLFEYFSETQRNKGNFPGRFSGRQFSNSRSEMNVSTLELGDSALYLCASSLKGAAVGELFFGEGSRLTVL.

This clonotype has at least ten counts. V gene TRBV5-1 combines with J gene TRBJ1-1; D is uncertain. Trimming took off 0 bases at V and 4 bases at J, with 10 bases between the two ends. The germline V gene has CDR1 SGHRS and CDR2 YFSETQ. The CDR3 sequence is 14 residues long. The CDR3 nucleotides are TGCGCCAGCAGCTTGGCCGGAAGGGTCACTGAAGCTTTCTTT. It specifies CASSLAGRVTEAFF.

The V gene is TRBV12-3 or TRBV12-4, the J gene TRBJ1-1, with D possibly matching TRBD1 (6 bases). Trimming took off 6 bases at V and 8 bases at J, with 16 bases between the two ends. There are 13 residues in the CDR3. The CDR3 spells CASSPDSNGEAFF. CDR3 nucleotides: TGTGCCAGCAGCCCGGACAGTAACGGGGAAGCTTTCTTT.

This clonotype was observed a handful of times. A single base separates this from a much larger clone, so it may be a read error. V and J are TRBV4-2 and TRBJ2-2; 13 bases map to TRBD2. The germline V gene has CDR1 LGHNA and CDR2 YNFKEQ. There are 17 residues in the CDR3. The CDR3 DNA follows: TGTGCCAGCAGCCAAGGGCCGGGACTAGCGGGATCGGGGGAGCTGTTGTTT. Translation gives CASSQGPGLAGSGELLF.

This clonotype is a singleton in its sample. V gene TRBV5-1 combines with J gene TRBJ2-5; 10 bases map to TRBD2. The CDR3 totals 14 residues. Trimming at V came to 4 bases and at J to 4 bases, leaving 4 bases not matched to a gene. CDR1 and CDR2 (germline): SGHRS, YFSETQ. CDR3 coding DNA: TGCGCCAGCAGCCAGTCTAGCGGGAGAGAGACCCAGTACTTC. It is translated as CASSQSSGRETQYF.

The V gene is TRBV30, the J gene TRBJ1-1; D is unclear. CDR1 and CDR2 from the germline V gene are GTSNPN and SVGIG (reference sequence). Trimming removed 0 bases at V and 10 bases at J, with 6 bases between. CDR3 length: 10 residues. As DNA, the CDR3 is TGTGCCTGGAGTGTATCAAGAGCTTTCTTT. Encoded protein: CAWSVSRAFF.

This clonotype has at least ten counts. The chain couples TRBV20-1 to TRBJ1-1; D unclear. Per the germline V gene, CDR1 is DFQATT and CDR2 is SNEGSKA (reference sequence). This CDR3 spans 11 amino acids. V lost 7 bases and J lost 5, with 11 bases in between. The CDR3 sequence is CSVARRTEAFF. CDR3 coding DNA: TGCAGTGTCGCGAGAAGGACTGAAGCTTTCTTT.

This clonotype was counted between two and nine times. The CDR3 protein is CSAQGLGVWVYGYTF. The CDR3 coding sequence is TGCAGTGCTCAGGGTTTGGGTGTTTGGGTCTATGGCTACACCTTC. The chain joins TRBV20-1 to TRBJ1-2; a possible D gene is TRBD1 (5 bases). Germline CDR1 is DFQATT and CDR2 is SNEGSKA (reference sequence). This CDR3 spans 15 amino acids. The V gene lost 5 bases and the J gene lost 4 bases, with 20 bases spanning the gap.

This clonotype was seen repeatedly, ten times or more. The chain joins TRBV15 to TRBJ1-5; perhaps TRBD1 as D (6 bases). CDR3 length equals 13 residues. V dropped 5 bases and J dropped 7 bases, with 12 bases sitting between them. CDR1 and CDR2 (germline): LNHNV, YYDKDF (reference sequence). The CDR3 DNA reads as TGTGCCACCAGCCGGGGGGCCGGGCAGCCCCAGCATTTT. This encodes CATSRGAGQPQHF. The variable domain in full, with the rest retrieved from reference TRBV15 and TRBJ1-5, is DAMVIQNPRYQVTQFGKPVTLSCSQTLNHNVMYWYQQKSSQAPKLLFHYYDKDFNNEADTPDNFQSRRPNTSFCFLDIRSPGLGDTAMYLCATSRGAGQPQHFGDGTRLSIL.

V is TRBV2 and J is TRBJ1-5; D is possibly TRBD1 (5 bases). Germline V CDR1 and CDR2: SNHLY, FYNNEI. V shed 1 base and J shed 1 base, with 11 bases lying between them. The CDR3 is made up of 16 amino acids. In nucleotides, the CDR3 is TGTGCCAGCAGTGAAGGTGGAGGGGTGAGCAATCAGCCCCAGCATTTT. Residues: CASSEGGGVSNQPQHF.

This clonotype was observed at least ten times. The chain has TRBV30 and TRBJ1-1; D gene unclear. Germline CDR1 is GTSNPN and CDR2 is SVGIG (reference sequence). CDR3 length equals 14 residues. Between the trimmed V and J ends, which lost 0 bases and 4 bases, there was a span of 12 bases. CDR3 bases: TGTGCCTGGAGTGTTGAGATTGTGGGCACTGAAGCTTTCTTT. Translation gives CAWSVEIVGTEAFF. The whole variable domain, filled in from reference TRBV30 and TRBJ1-1, reads SQTIHQWPATLVQPVGSPLSLECTVEGTSNPNLYWYRQAAGRGLQLLFYSVGIGQISSEVPQNLSASRPQDRQFILSSKKLLLSDSGFYLCAWSVEIVGTEAFFGQGTRLTVV.

This clonotype was seen many times. The V and J genes are TRBV6-4 and TRBJ2-4; unclear D gene. Germline-derived CDR1 and CDR2 are MRHNA and SNTAGT. The CDR3 runs to 18 residues. With 3 bases removed from V and 4 bases from J, the gap between germline ends came to 22 bases. The CDR3 reads CASSDLGGLKGRKNIQYF. The CDR3 nucleotides read TGTGCCAGCAGTGATTTGGGTGGCCTAAAGGGTAGGAAAAACATTCAGTACTTC.

The rearrangement uses TRBV5-1 and TRBJ1-1, with 7 bases matching TRBD1. The CDR3 runs 15 residues. J gave up 1 base and V 0 bases, and 3 bases lay outside the gene matches. Germline-derived CDR1 and CDR2 are SGHRS and YFSETQ. The chain's CDR3 is CASSLVGTANTEAFF. The CDR3 bases are TGCGCCAGCAGCTTGGTGGGGACAGCGAACACTGAAGCTTTCTTT.